The 8 T cell receptor beta chains below come from one sample, sequenced in a study of cytomegalovirus exposure and HLA in healthy donors. Primers included in the PCR were 60 Vbeta and 13 Jbeta primers. Sequencing was performed with immunoSEQ multiplex PCR; in TCRdb, only in-frame clones are kept and a portion is missing. This table has some 190,000 clones, about 9% appearing once. The specimen was PBMCs. All receptors come from a woman aged 25 to 39 in good health and CMV-seropositive.

The sample holds a few counts of this clone. V gene TRBV30 combines with J gene TRBJ2-3, with 9 bases lining up with TRBD2. Trimming took 3 bases from V and 5 from J; bases not matched to a gene: 9. The CDR3 is made up of 15 amino acids. The germline gives CDR1 GTSNPN, CDR2 SVGIG (reference sequence). The chain's CDR3 is CAWRSLSGRGDTQYF. The DNA of the CDR3 is TGTGCCTGGAGATCCCTTAGCGGGAGAGGAGATACGCAGTATTTT.

This clone was seen more than once but under ten times. The chain couples TRBV7-9 to TRBJ2-2; 8 bases align to TRBD1. CDR3 length equals 13 residues. V was pared by 5 bases and J by 6 bases, with 2 bases of the junction left unmatched. Germline V CDR1 and CDR2: SEHNR, FQNEAQ (reference sequence). This CDR3 reads CASSADRAGELFF. The CDR3 DNA reads TGTGCCAGCAGCGCGGACAGGGCCGGGGAGCTGTTTTTT.

The table lists this clone with a few counts. This sequence joins TRBV9 and TRBJ2-7; 9 nucleotides agree with TRBD2. CDR3 length: 13 amino acids. Germline trimming cut 5 bases from V and 4 bases from J; bases unmatched to any gene: 4. In germline, CDR1 is SGDLS, CDR2 YYNGEE. CDR3: CASRGSGSYEQYF. DNA for the CDR3: TGTGCCAGCAGGGGTAGCGGGAGTTACGAGCAGTACTTC.

This clone came up a few times. The chain joins TRBV6-1 to TRBJ2-3; D gene uncertain. Germline V gene data show CDR1 as MNHNS and CDR2 as SASEGT. The length of the CDR3 is 12 residues. V lost 8 bases and J 3 bases, leaving 9 bases between the germline ends. The CDR3 DNA reads as TGTGCCAGCTCCCTCGGGACAGATACGCAGTATTTT. This gives the protein CASSLGTDTQYF.

The chain links TRBV6-6 to TRBJ1-2, with 7 positions matching TRBD1. Germline CDR1 is MNHNY and CDR2 is SVGAGI (reference sequence). Trimming at V came to 0 bases and at J to 8 bases, leaving 3 bases not matched to a gene. The length of the CDR3 is 13 residues. In nucleotides, the CDR3 is TGTGCCAGCAGTTACTCACAGGGGACGGGCTACACCTTC. It specifies CASSYSQGTGYTF.

This clone showed up just a few times. The V gene is TRBV29-1, the J gene TRBJ2-1; 9 bases map to TRBD2. Germline trimming cut 4 bases from V and 12 bases from J; bases unmatched to any gene: 10. The CDR3 contains 13 residues. The germline V gene has CDR1 SQVTM and CDR2 ANQGSEA. CDR3 nucleotides: TGCAGCGTTGTGGTGGCGGGAGGGCCTCGGCAGTTCTTC. It translates to CSVVVAGGPRQFF.

This chain connects TRBV10-3 to TRBJ2-2, with 9 positions matching TRBD1. Trimming took 10 bases from V and 6 from J; bases not matched to a gene: 6. The length of the CDR3 is 13 residues. The germline CDR1 and CDR2 sequences are ENHRY and SYGVKD. The CDR3 DNA is TGTGCCACCCAGGGACAGGGAGCCGGGGAGCTGTTTTTT. This codes for CATQGQGAGELFF.

This clone was seen more than once but under ten times. The chain has TRBV5-4 and TRBJ2-1, with D possibly being TRBD2 (6 bases). Between the trimmed V and J ends, which lost 0 bases and 10 bases, there was a span of 8 bases. This CDR3 is built from 12 residues. The germline gives CDR1 SGHNT, CDR2 YYREEE (reference sequence). Written as DNA, the CDR3 is TGTGCCAGCAGCTTGGGGGACTCGGAGCAGTTCTTC. Protein product: CASSLGDSEQFF. Together with reference TRBV5-4 and TRBJ2-1, the CDR3 gives the full variable domain: ETGVTQSPTHLIKTRGQQVTLRCSSQSGHNTVSWYQQALGQGPQFIFQYYREEENGRGNFPPRFSGLQFPNYSSELNVNALELDDSALYLCASSLGDSEQFFGPGTRLTVL.